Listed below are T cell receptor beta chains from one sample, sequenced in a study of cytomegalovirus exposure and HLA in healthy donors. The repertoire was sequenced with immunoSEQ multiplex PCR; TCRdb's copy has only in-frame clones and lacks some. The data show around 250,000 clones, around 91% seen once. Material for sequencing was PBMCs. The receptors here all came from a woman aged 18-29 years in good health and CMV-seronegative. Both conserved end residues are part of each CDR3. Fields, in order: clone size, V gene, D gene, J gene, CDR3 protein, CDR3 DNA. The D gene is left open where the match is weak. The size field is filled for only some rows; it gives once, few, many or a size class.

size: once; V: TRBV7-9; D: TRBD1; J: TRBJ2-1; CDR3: CASSSGQGLGEQFF; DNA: TGTGCCAGCAGCTCCGGACAGGGGCTGGGTGAGCAGTTCTTC
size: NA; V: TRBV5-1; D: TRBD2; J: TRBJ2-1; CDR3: CASSLDPGLAGKSYNEQFF; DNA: TGCGCCAGCAGCTTGGATCCGGGACTAGCGGGGAAATCCTACAATGAGCAGTTCTTC
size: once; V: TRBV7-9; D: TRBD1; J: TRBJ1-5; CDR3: CASSPGGGNQPQHF; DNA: TGTGCCAGCAGCCCAGGGGGCGGCAATCAGCCCCAGCATTTT
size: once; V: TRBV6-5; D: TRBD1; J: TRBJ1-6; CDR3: CASTTGQGYNSPLHF; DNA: TGTGCCAGCACTACCGGACAGGGGTATAATTCACCCCTCCACTTT
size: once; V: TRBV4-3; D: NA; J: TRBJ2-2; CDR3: CASSQELANTGELFF; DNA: TGCGCCAGCAGCCAAGAACTAGCGAACACCGGGGAGCTGTTTTTT
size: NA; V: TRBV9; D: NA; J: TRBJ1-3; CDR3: CASSARREGNTIYF; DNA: TGTGCCAGCAGCGCCCGACGGGAGGGAAACACCATATATTTT
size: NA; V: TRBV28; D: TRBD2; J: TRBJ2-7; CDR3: CASSSLGLGGGNEQYF; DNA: TGTGCCAGCAGTTCCCTAGGACTAGGCGGGGGGAACGAGCAGTACTTC
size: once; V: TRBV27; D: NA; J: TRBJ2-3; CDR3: CASRTGGLGWTDTQYF; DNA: TGTGCCAGCAGGACCGGGGGTCTCGGTTGGACAGATACGCAGTATTTT
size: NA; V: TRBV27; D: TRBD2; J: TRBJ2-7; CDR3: CASSLPSGTYEQYF; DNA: TGTGCCAGCAGTTTACCTAGCGGAACCTACGAGCAGTACTTC
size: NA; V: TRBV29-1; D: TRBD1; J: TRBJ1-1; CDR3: CSVATGQGDLVAFF; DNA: TGCAGCGTTGCTACGGGCCAGGGGGACCTGGTGGCTTTCTTT
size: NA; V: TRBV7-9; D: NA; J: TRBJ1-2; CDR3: CASSPPLVRNYGYTF; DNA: TGTGCCAGCAGCCCCCCGTTAGTCAGGAACTATGGCTACACCTTC
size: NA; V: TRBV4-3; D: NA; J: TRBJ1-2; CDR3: CASSPAVTGMYGYTF; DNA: TGCGCCAGCAGCCCAGCAGTTACAGGGATGTACGGCTACACCTTC
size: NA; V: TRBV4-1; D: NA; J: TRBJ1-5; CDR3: CASSPRDTYSNQPQHF; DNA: TGCGCCAGCAGCCCCCGGGACACATATAGCAATCAGCCCCAGCATTTT
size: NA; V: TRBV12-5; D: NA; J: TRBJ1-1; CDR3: CASGFSTDTEAFF; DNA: TGTGCTAGTGGTTTTTCGACAGACACTGAAGCTTTCTTT
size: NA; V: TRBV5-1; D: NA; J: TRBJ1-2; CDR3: CASSLEGDGYTF; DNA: TGCGCCAGCAGCTTGGAGGGGGATGGCTACACCTTC
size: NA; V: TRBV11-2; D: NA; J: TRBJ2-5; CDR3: CASSLNNQETQYF; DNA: TGTGCCAGCAGCTTAAACAACCAAGAGACCCAGTACTTC
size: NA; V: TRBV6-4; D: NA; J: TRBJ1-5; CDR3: CAKKGVSNQPQHF; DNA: TGTGCCAAAAAGGGGGTCTCCAATCAGCCCCAGCATTTT
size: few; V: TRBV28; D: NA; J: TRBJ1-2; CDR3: CASSQDLISGYTF; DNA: TGTGCCAGCAGTCAGGACTTGATTAGTGGCTACACCTTC
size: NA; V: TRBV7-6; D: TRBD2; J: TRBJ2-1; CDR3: CASSLIPSGVPYSSYNEQFF; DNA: TGTGCCAGCAGCTTAATCCCTAGCGGGGTTCCTTATAGCTCCTACAATGAGCAGTTCTTC
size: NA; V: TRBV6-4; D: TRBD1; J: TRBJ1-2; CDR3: CASSASGQGGSGGYTF; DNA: TGTGCCAGCAGTGCCTCTGGACAGGGAGGCTCAGGTGGCTACACCTTC
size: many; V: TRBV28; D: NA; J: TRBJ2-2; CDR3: CASSSGKHTGELFF; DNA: TGTGCCAGCTCCTCCGGGAAACACACCGGGGAGCTGTTTTTT
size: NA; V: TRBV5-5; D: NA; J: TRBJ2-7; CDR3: CASSFTYEQYF; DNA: TGTGCCAGCAGCTTTACCTACGAGCAGTACTTC
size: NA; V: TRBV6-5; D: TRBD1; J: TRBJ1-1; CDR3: CASSPTGYAEAFF; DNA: TGTGCCAGCAGTCCGACAGGGTACGCTGAAGCTTTCTTT
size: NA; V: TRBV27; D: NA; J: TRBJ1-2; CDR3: CASSLRGGVGYTF; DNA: TGTGCCAGCAGTTTAAGGGGGGGGGTGGGCTACACCTTC
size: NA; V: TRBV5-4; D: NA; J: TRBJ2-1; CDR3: CASSLAGEQFF; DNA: TGTGCCAGCAGCTTGGCAGGCGAGCAGTTCTTC
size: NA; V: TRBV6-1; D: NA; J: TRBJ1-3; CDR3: CASSGGSGNTIYF; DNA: TGTGCCAGCAGCGGAGGCTCTGGAAACACCATATATTTT
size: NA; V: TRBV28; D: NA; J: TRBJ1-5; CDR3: CASSLMAVMGGDSNQPQHF; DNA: TGTGCCAGCAGTTTAATGGCGGTCATGGGAGGCGATAGCAATCAGCCCCAGCATTTT
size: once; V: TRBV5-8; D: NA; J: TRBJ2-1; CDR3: CARKAADSYNEQFF; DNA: TGTGCCAGGAAGGCGGCAGACAGCTACAATGAGCAGTTCTTC
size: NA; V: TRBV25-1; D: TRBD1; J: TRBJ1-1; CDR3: CASSLTGQNTEAFF; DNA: TGTGCCAGCAGTTTGACAGGGCAGAACACTGAAGCTTTCTTT
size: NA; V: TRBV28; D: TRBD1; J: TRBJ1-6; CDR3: CASSLGPGTGTSPLHF; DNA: TGTGCCAGCAGTTTAGGCCCCGGGACAGGGACCTCACCCCTCCACTTT
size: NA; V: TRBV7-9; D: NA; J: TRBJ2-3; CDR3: CASSLGTFGGTDTQYF; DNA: TGTGCCAGCAGCTTAGGGACATTTGGGGGCACAGATACGCAGTATTTT
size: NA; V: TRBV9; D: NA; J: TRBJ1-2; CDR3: CASSVEGTDYGYTF; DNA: TGTGCCAGCAGCGTGGAGGGTACGGACTATGGCTACACCTTC
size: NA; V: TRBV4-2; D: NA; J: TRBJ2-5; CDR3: CASSPLEGETQYF; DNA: TGTGCCAGCAGCCCCTTAGAGGGTGAGACCCAGTACTTC
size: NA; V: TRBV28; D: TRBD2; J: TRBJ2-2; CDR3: CASDPSGVAANTGELFF; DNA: TGTGCCAGCGATCCTAGCGGGGTAGCCGCGAACACCGGGGAGCTGTTTTTT
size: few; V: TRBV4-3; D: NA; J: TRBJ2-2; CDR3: CASSQDSVSAGELFF; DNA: TGCGCCAGCAGCCAAGATTCAGTGTCCGCCGGGGAGCTGTTTTTT
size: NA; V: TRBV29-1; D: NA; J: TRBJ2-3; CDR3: CSVIRVGADTQYF; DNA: TGCAGCGTTATCCGGGTCGGGGCAGATACGCAGTATTTT
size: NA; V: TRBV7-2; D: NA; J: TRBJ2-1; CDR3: CASSVDRQSYNEQFF; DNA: TGTGCCAGCAGCGTGGACAGACAATCCTACAATGAGCAGTTCTTC
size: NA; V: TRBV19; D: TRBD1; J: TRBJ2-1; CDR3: CASKGRGTGYEQFF; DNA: TGTGCCAGTAAGGGTAGGGGGACAGGGTATGAGCAGTTCTTC
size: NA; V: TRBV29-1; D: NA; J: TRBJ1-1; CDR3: CSVEEDPGGTEAFF; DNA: TGCAGCGTCGAAGAAGACCCCGGGGGCACTGAAGCTTTCTTT
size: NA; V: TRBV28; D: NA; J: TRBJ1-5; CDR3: CASSLFPREGRQPQHF; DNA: TGTGCCAGCAGTTTATTTCCCCGGGAAGGTCGGCAGCCCCAGCATTTT
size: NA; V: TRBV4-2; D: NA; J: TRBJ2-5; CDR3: CASSQGGLGETQYF; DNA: TGTGCCAGCAGCCAAGGGGGGCTAGGGGAGACCCAGTACTTC
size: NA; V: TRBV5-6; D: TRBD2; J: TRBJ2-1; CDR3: CASSSQTSGFYNEQFF; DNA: TGTGCCAGCAGCTCCCAGACTAGCGGGTTCTACAATGAGCAGTTCTTC
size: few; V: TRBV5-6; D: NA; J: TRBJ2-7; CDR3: CASSTSYEQYF; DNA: TGTGCCAGCAGCACAAGCTACGAGCAGTACTTC
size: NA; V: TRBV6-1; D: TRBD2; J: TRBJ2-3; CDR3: CASRTSGGASTQYF; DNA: TGTGCCAGCAGGACAAGCGGGGGGGCGTCTACGCAGTATTTT
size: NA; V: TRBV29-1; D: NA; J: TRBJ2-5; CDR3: CSVAGKVGETQYF; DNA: TGCAGCGTTGCAGGGAAAGTTGGAGAGACCCAGTACTTC
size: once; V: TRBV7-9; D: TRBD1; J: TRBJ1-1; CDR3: CASSSQTGVTEAFF; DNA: TGTGCCAGCAGCTCGCAAACAGGGGTTACTGAAGCTTTCTTT
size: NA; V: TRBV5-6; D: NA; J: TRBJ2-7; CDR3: CASSLLGQKSYEQYF; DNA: TGTGCCAGCAGCCTGCTGGGGCAAAAATCCTACGAGCAGTACTTC
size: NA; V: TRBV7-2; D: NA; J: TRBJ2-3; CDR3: CASGTAGWADTQYF; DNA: TGTGCCAGCGGCACAGCAGGGTGGGCAGATACGCAGTATTTT
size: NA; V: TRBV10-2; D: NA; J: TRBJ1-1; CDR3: CASRDIPYEAFF; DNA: TGCGCCAGCAGAGACATACCCTATGAAGCTTTCTTT
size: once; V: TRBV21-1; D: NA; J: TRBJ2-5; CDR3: CASTDGGRPTQYF; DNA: TGTGCCAGCACCGATGGGGGCAGACCTACCCAGTACTTC
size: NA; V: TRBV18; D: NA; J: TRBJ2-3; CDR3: CASSPMALQRGTDTQYF; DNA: TGTGCCAGCTCACCAATGGCCCTACAGCGGGGCACAGATACGCAGTATTTT
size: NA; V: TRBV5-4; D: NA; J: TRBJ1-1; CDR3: CASSPNGRGGVTEAFF; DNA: TGTGCCAGCAGCCCTAATGGAAGGGGGGGTGTCACTGAAGCTTTCTTT
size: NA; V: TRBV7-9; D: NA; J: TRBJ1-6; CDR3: CASSLDGGADNSPLHF; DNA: TGTGCCAGCAGCTTAGACGGGGGGGCTGATAATTCACCCCTCCACTTT
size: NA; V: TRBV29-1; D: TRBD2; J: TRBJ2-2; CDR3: CSGRTSGGADTGELFF; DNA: TGCAGCGGAAGGACTAGCGGGGGGGCTGACACCGGGGAGCTGTTTTTT
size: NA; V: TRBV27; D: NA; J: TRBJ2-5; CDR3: CASSKRTGETQYF; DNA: TGTGCCAGCAGTAAACGGACGGGGGAGACCCAGTACTTC
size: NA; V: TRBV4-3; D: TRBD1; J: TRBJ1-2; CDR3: CASSQVGQRDGYTF; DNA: TGCGCCAGCAGCCAAGTGGGACAGCGGGATGGCTACACCTTC
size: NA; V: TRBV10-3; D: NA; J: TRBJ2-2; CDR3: CAISESTRLAQNTGELFF; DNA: TGTGCCATCAGTGAGTCGACTCGGCTAGCGCAGAACACCGGGGAGCTGTTTTTT